Presented here are 28 T cell receptor beta chains from one specimen sequenced in a study of cytomegalovirus exposure and HLA in healthy donors. Libraries were prepared by immunoSEQ multiplex PCR; TCRdb keeps only in-frame clonotypes and omits some of them. The sample consists of hundreds of thousands of clones, 80% to 90% of them appearing once. The material sequenced was PBMCs. The receptors were sampled from a woman under 30 in good health and CMV-seropositive.

Only one count was recorded for this clone. The chain combines TRBV10-3 with TRBJ1-1; D might be TRBD1 (6 bases). The CDR3 is 14 amino acids. Trimming stripped 4 bases from V and 5 bases from J, with 14 bases between. CDR1 ENHRY and CDR2 SYGVKD come from the germline V gene. CDR3 coding DNA: TGTGCCATCAGTGTTGGAGGGGGAGGGACTGAAGCTTTCTTT. Residues: CAISVGGGGTEAFF.

The chain has TRBV19 and TRBJ2-7; D is ambiguous. Trimming pared 7 bases from V and 2 bases from J, leaving 15 bases between. The CDR3 is made up of 14 amino acids. Germline V gives CDR1 LNHDA, CDR2 SQIVND (reference sequence). CDR3 loop: CASTPRGSTYEQYF. CDR3 coding DNA: TGTGCCAGTACCCCCCGCGGCAGCACCTACGAGCAGTACTTC.

This clone appeared a few times. The genes are TRBV7-9 and TRBJ2-1; a possible D gene is TRBD2 (5 bases). The ends were cut back, 5 bases at V and 8 bases at J, with 16 bases in the middle. CDR1 is SEHNR, CDR2 FQNEAQ, per germline (reference sequence). The CDR3 has 14 amino acids. Here the CDR3 DNA reads TGTGCCAGCAGCCCTCCATGGGAGAACTATGAGCAGTTCTTC. Its translation is CASSPPWENYEQFF.

The chain joins TRBV5-1 to TRBJ2-2, with 7 bases that match TRBD2. The CDR3 loop spans 17 amino acids. The trim removed 0 bases at V and 2 bases at J, leaving 7 bases unmatched. Germline V CDR1 and CDR2: SGHRS, YFSETQ. As DNA, the CDR3 is TGCGCCAGCAGCTTGGACCGGGGAGGGGTTAACACCGGGGAGCTGTTTTTT. As protein: CASSLDRGGVNTGELFF.

This clone showed up just once. The V call is TRBV19, the J call TRBJ1-3; the D gene is possibly TRBD1 (6 bases). Per germline, CDR1 LNHDA and CDR2 SQIVND (reference sequence). V lost 1 base to trimming and J lost 0 bases, with 7 bases between them. The CDR3 has 15 amino acids. Here the CDR3 DNA reads TGTGCCAGTAGTATAGGACAGGTCTCTGGAAACACCATATATTTT. The encoded protein is CASSIGQVSGNTIYF.

The chain uses TRBV5-4 and TRBJ2-1; the match to TRBD1 covers 7 bases. The CDR3 contains 17 residues. Germline V gene data show CDR1 as SGHNT and CDR2 as YYREEE (reference sequence). The V and J ends lost 4 bases and 3 bases, in that order; junction bases with no gene match: 13. This chain's CDR3 is CASSTRSGTAHYNEQFF. DNA of the CDR3: TGTGCCAGCAGCACCCGGTCCGGGACAGCTCACTACAATGAGCAGTTCTTC.

The genes are TRBV5-1 and TRBJ2-5; TRBD1 aligns across 10 bases. CDR1 and CDR2 from the germline V gene are SGHRS and YFSETQ. Trimming took 3 bases from V and 7 from J; bases not matched to a gene: 12. The CDR3 spans 16 residues. DNA for the CDR3: TGCGCCAGCAGCTACTATGGACAGGGGGAAGATGGGACCCAGTACTTC. As protein: CASSYYGQGEDGTQYF.

The chain is built from TRBV18 and TRBJ1-1; no definite D call. V shed 6 bases and J shed 3 bases, with 17 bases lying between them. This CDR3 region has 15 residues. Germline loops: CDR1 KGHSH, CDR2 LQKENI. CDR3 loop: CASSRGLSTYTEAFF. For the CDR3, the DNA is TGTGCCAGCTCCCGCGGTCTTAGCACCTACACTGAAGCTTTCTTT.

The chain employs TRBV9 and TRBJ2-7; tentatively, D is TRBD1 (7 bases). The germline CDR1 and CDR2 sequences are SGDLS and YYNGEE. The CDR3 extends over 15 amino acids. V lost 0 bases to trimming and J lost 3 bases, with 13 bases between them. CDR3 sequence (DNA): TGTGCCAGCAGCGTAGCAGGGGGGAAGGTCTACGAGCAGTACTTC. Encoded protein: CASSVAGGKVYEQYF. Full variable domain (rest looked up from reference TRBV9 and TRBJ2-7): DSGVTQTPKHLITATGQRVTLRCSPRSGDLSVYWYQQSLDQGLQFLIQYYNGEERAKGNILERFSAQQFPDLHSELNLSSLELGDSALYFCASSVAGGKVYEQYFGPGTRLTVT.

This clone was seen once. The chain carries TRBV14 and TRBJ1-1, with D uncertain. Germline V gene sequence: CDR1 SGHDN, CDR2 FVKESK. The V gene lost 4 bases and the J gene lost 2 bases, with 5 bases spanning the gap. The CDR3 totals 12 residues. The CDR3 nucleotides are TGTGCCAGCAGCCCACACAACACTGAAGCTTTCTTT. Its translation: CASSPHNTEAFF.

The chain is built from TRBV7-7 and TRBJ2-1; TRBD2 might be the D (6 bases). The CDR3 consists of 14 residues. Germline assignment: CDR1 SSHAT and CDR2 FNYEAQ (reference sequence). Deletions cut 5 bases from V and 7 bases from J, with 15 bases between. CDR3 protein: CASSAQGLLNEQFF. The CDR3 bases are TGTGCCAGCAGCGCCCAGGGACTTTTAAATGAGCAGTTCTTC.

This sequence joins TRBV4-2 and TRBJ1-1, with D perhaps matching TRBD1 (6 bases). V was cut by 4 bases and J by 0 bases, with 15 bases left in between. Per the germline V gene, CDR1 is LGHNA and CDR2 is YNFKEQ. The CDR3 is 16 residues long. The CDR3 DNA reads as TGTGCCAGCAGCCGATCGTCTGGACAGATGAACACTGAAGCTTTCTTT. Protein sequence: CASSRSSGQMNTEAFF.

The chain combines TRBV25-1 with TRBJ1-3; no reliable D call. In germline, CDR1 is MGHDK, CDR2 SYGVNS. V was pared by 7 bases and J by 8 bases, with 24 bases between. The CDR3 is 16 amino acids. The CDR3, as DNA: TGTGCCAGCAATACGGCGGGTCCTTGCCCCGGCGACACCATATATTTT. It translates to CASNTAGPCPGDTIYF. The full variable domain, rest sourced from reference TRBV25-1 and TRBJ1-3, is EADIYQTPRYLVIGTGKKITLECSQTMGHDKMYWYQQDPGMELHLIHYSYGVNSTEKGDLSSESTVSRIRTEHFPLTLESARPSHTSQYLCASNTAGPCPGDTIYFGEGSWLTVV.

The CDR3 bases are TGTGCCAGCAGCGTAGAAGCTCGACAGCCCTACGAGCAGTACTTC. This sequence encodes CASSVEARQPYEQYF. This chain links TRBV9 with TRBJ2-7, with a tentative D call TRBD1 (5 bases). The CDR3 spans 15 residues. Per germline, CDR1 SGDLS and CDR2 YYNGEE. V was cut by 0 bases and J by 2 bases, with 12 bases left in between.

The chain combines TRBV7-9 with TRBJ1-2; 10 bases are shared with TRBD1. CDR3 size: 17 residues. Germline V CDR1 and CDR2: SEHNR, FQNEAQ (reference sequence). V gave up 0 bases and J gave up 2 bases; unmatched junction bases: 6. The CDR3 protein is CASSLATGGVQNYGYTF. The DNA of the CDR3 is TGTGCCAGCAGCTTAGCGACAGGGGGCGTCCAAAACTATGGCTACACCTTC.

J is TRBJ2-3 and V is TRBV9; 7 nucleotides line up with TRBD2. V gave up 0 bases and J gave up 1 base; unmatched junction bases: 5. This CDR3 has 16 residues. Germline V lookup: CDR1 SGDLS, CDR2 YYNGEE. The CDR3 region has the DNA TGTGCCAGCAGCGTAGACGTGGGAGGGGGCACAGATACGCAGTATTTT. Protein product: CASSVDVGGGTDTQYF.

The J gene is TRBJ1-3, the V gene TRBV29-1, with D unclear. Per the germline V gene, CDR1 is SQVTM and CDR2 is ANQGSEA. The CDR3 loop spans 13 amino acids. The V and J ends lost 1 base and 4 bases respectively, with 8 bases between them. The CDR3: CSVEGGGGNTIYF. CDR3 coding DNA: TGCAGCGTTGAAGGCGGAGGGGGAAACACCATATATTTT.

The chain has TRBV30 and TRBJ1-5; no reliable D call. The CDR3 loop spans 14 amino acids. Germline V gives CDR1 GTSNPN, CDR2 SVGIG (reference sequence). Trimming stripped 1 base from V and 4 bases from J, with 11 bases between. CDR3 sequence (DNA): TGTGCCTGGAGTGAGATTGGGCTAAATCAGCCCCAGCATTTT. It encodes CAWSEIGLNQPQHF.

The chain links TRBV19 to TRBJ2-5; TRBD1 matches at 7 bases. Germline lookup yields CDR1 LNHDA and CDR2 SQIVND (reference sequence). This CDR3 has 14 residues. After removal of 3 bases from V and 7 bases from J, the junction contained 8 bases not matched to a gene. The CDR3 DNA follows: TGTGCCAGTAGTATCACAGGGGCAGGGGCGACCCAGTACTTC. Translated: CASSITGAGATQYF.

The chain links TRBV5-6 to TRBJ1-1; D is unclear. Trimming removed 10 bases from V and 0 bases from J, with 22 bases in between. Germline assignment: CDR1 SGHDT and CDR2 YYEEEE. This CDR3 is built from 16 residues. DNA for the CDR3: TGTGCCCTCAAGGCGGAGTGGAGGGCCTTGAACACTGAAGCTTTCTTT. It codes for CALKAEWRALNTEAFF.

This clone showed up just once. The chain recombines TRBV6-1 with TRBJ1-2; no firm D call. In germline, CDR1 is MNHNS, CDR2 SASEGT. CDR3 length: 16 residues. V was trimmed by 2 bases and J by 4 bases, leaving 17 bases between them. CDR3 in amino acids: CASSETVAGRAYGYTF. CDR3 nucleotide sequence: TGTGCCAGCAGTGAAACGGTCGCGGGGAGGGCCTATGGCTACACCTTC.

The V gene is TRBV7-9, the J gene TRBJ1-1, with 8 nucleotides matching TRBD1. The germline CDR1 and CDR2 sequences are SEHNR and FQNEAQ (reference sequence). This CDR3 region has 15 residues. V gave up 3 bases and J gave up 4 bases; unmatched junction bases: 7. CDR3 sequence (DNA): TGTGCCAGCAGCTTCCTTCAGGGGGCGGTCACTGAAGCTTTCTTT. Translated, it gives CASSFLQGAVTEAFF.

This chain connects TRBV5-1 to TRBJ1-1; D unclear. The V gene lost 2 bases and the J gene lost 6 bases, with 11 bases spanning the gap. CDR3 size: 13 residues. The germline gives CDR1 SGHRS, CDR2 YFSETQ. The CDR3 nucleotides read TGCGCCAGCAGCTTCGACTATGACGCTGAAGCTTTCTTT. Its protein is CASSFDYDAEAFF.

This clone appeared a single time. The J gene is TRBJ1-1, the V gene TRBV5-1; 7 bases match TRBD1. Trimming took 3 bases from V and 1 from J; bases not matched to a gene: 9. Germline CDR1 is SGHRS and CDR2 is YFSETQ. The CDR3 sequence is 16 residues long. This CDR3 is CASSSNRQGANTEAFF. CDR3 DNA sequence: TGCGCCAGCAGCTCCAACCGACAGGGTGCGAACACTGAAGCTTTCTTT.

This chain uses TRBV6-6 with TRBJ2-1; perhaps TRBD2 as D (5 bases). Germline-derived CDR1 and CDR2 are MNHNY and SVGAGI (reference sequence). Between the trimmed V and J ends, which lost 6 bases and 3 bases, there was a span of 9 bases. The CDR3 consists of 13 residues. The CDR3, as DNA: TGTGCCAGCAGCTTTGGACTCTACAATGAGCAGTTCTTC. Encoded protein: CASSFGLYNEQFF.

J is TRBJ2-7 and V is TRBV7-9; 8 positions match TRBD2. CDR1 and CDR2 from the germline V gene are SEHNR and FQNEAQ (reference sequence). With 8 bases clipped from V and 6 bases from J, the junction kept 3 bases outside the gene matches. This CDR3 spans 11 amino acids. The CDR3 loop reads CASGLAGEQYF. CDR3 in DNA: TGTGCCAGCGGACTAGCCGGCGAGCAGTACTTC.

The chain combines TRBV6-4 with TRBJ1-2; 8 positions agree with TRBD1. The CDR3 has 16 amino acids. V lost 0 bases and J lost 5; bases outside the gene matches: 8. Germline V CDR1 and CDR2: MRHNA, SNTAGT. This chain's CDR3 is CASSDSYRDRTYGYTF. In nucleotides, the CDR3 is TGTGCCAGCAGTGACTCGTATCGGGACAGGACGTATGGCTACACCTTC.

The chain combines TRBV6-5 with TRBJ2-2; possible D gene TRBD2, 5 bases. The V gene's germline CDR1 is MNHEY and CDR2 SVGAGI. Trimming shortened V by 6 bases and J by 8 bases, and 16 bases separated the two germline ends. CDR3 length: 14 residues. The CDR3 region is CASRASVRAGELFF. Here the CDR3 DNA reads TGTGCCAGCAGGGCCAGCGTGCGGGCGGGGGAGCTGTTTTTT.